This T cell receptor beta chain emerged from a study of blood T cell repertoires in COVID-19. Study background: Acute and convalescent COVID-19 specimens originated in the United States, Italy and Spain. In each case, the material was cDNA or gDNA derived from T cells, B-cell-depleted T cells, or PBMCs.

Participant reports of clinical history set cohort assignment. Trimming removed 5 bases at V and 2 bases at J, with 17 bases between. Per germline, CDR1 SGHTA and CDR2 FQGTGA. This CDR3 contains 16 residues. Original handling: Using reference gene primer amplification, nucleated cell counts were estimated. Generated by immunoSEQ multiplex PCR, the TCRdb table keeps only in-frame clones and is missing some. That table is the source of V, J and clone size, and D and trimming were worked out from the DNA. The table records 250,000 or so clones, 75% to 90% of them present only once. The chain links TRBV7-3 to TRBJ2-3; possible D gene TRBD2, 6 bases. The specimen was PBMCs or T cells enriched from blood (not recorded which). The TCR sequence derives from a young woman with acute COVID-19. CDR3 protein: CASSREGRGNTDTQYF. The CDR3, as DNA: TGTGCCAGCAGCAGGGAAGGGCGGGGAAACACAGATACGCAGTATTTT.